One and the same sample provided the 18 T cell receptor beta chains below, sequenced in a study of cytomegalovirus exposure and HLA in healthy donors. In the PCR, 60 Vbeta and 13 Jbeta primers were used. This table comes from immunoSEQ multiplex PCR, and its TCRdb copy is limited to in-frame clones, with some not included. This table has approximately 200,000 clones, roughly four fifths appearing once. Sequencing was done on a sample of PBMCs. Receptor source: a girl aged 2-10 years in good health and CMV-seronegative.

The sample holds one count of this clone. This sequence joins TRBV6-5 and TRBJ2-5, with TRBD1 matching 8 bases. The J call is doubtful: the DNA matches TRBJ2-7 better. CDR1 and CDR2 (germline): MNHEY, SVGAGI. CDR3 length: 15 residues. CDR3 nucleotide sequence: TGTGCCAGCAGGGACAGGACAGGGATGAGCTACGAGCAGTACTTC. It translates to CASRDRTGMSYEQYF.

CDR3 in amino acids: CASSVSGGAETQYF. In DNA, the CDR3 is TGTGCCAGCAGCGTAAGTGGGGGCGCGGAGACCCAGTACTTC. The chain uses TRBV9 and TRBJ2-5, with a weak D call TRBD1 (6 bases). Germline V CDR1 and CDR2: SGDLS, YYNGEE. The V end lost 1 base, the J end lost 5 bases, and 12 bases lay between the germline ends. The CDR3 spans 14 residues.

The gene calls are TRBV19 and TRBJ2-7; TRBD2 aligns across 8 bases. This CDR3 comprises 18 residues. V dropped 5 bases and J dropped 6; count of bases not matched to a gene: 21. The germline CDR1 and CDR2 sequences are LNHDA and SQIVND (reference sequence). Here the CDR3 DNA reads TGTGCCAGTAGTTCGGGCCCGTACCGGCGGGAGGTCTCGACCGAGCAGTACTTC. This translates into CASSSGPYRREVSTEQYF.

Written as DNA, the CDR3 is TGTGCCTCGGGACTAGCGGGAGGGGGCTACGAGCAGTACTTC. Its protein is CASGLAGGGYEQYF. The J gene is TRBJ2-7, the V gene TRBV10-3; TRBD2 agrees at 16 bases. Per the germline V gene, CDR1 is ENHRY and CDR2 is SYGVKD. Unmatched junction bases numbered 4, after V lost 11 bases and J lost 3 bases. This CDR3 is 14 amino acids long.

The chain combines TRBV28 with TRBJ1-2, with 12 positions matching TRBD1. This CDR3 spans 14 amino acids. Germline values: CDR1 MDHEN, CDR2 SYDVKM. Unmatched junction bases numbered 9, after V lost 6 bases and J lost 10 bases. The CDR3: CASSLPGQGAVYTF. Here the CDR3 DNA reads TGTGCCAGCAGCCTTCCGGGACAGGGGGCTGTCTACACCTTC.

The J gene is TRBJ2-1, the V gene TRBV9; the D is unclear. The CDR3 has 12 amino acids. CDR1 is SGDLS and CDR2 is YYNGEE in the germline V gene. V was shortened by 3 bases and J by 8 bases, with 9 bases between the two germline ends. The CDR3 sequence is CASSAPRDEQFF. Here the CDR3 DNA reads TGTGCCAGCAGCGCCCCGCGCGATGAGCAGTTCTTC.

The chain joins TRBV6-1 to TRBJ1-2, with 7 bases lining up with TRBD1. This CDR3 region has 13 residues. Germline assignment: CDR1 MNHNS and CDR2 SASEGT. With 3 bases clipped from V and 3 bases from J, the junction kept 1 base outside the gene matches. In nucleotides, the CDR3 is TGTGCCAGCAGTGATGGGACAGACTATGGCTACACCTTC. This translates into CASSDGTDYGYTF.

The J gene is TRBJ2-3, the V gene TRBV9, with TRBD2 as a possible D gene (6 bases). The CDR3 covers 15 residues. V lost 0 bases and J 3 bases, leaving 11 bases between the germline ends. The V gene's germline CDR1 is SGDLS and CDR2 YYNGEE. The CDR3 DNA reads TGTGCCAGCAGCGTAGCTGGAGGGATGACAGATACGCAGTATTTT. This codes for CASSVAGGMTDTQYF.

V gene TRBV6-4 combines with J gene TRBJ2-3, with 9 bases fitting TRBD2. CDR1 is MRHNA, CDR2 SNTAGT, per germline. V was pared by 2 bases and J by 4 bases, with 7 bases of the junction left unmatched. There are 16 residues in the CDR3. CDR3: CASSDQAGGPSDTQYF. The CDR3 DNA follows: TGTGCCAGCAGTGACCAGGCGGGGGGGCCATCAGATACGCAGTATTTT.

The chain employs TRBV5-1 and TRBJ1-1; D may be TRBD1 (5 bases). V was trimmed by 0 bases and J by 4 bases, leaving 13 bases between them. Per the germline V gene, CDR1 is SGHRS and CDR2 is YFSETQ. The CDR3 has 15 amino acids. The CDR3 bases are TGCGCCAGCAGCTTGGGCTGGCGGGGGGGCACTGAAGCTTTCTTT. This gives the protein CASSLGWRGGTEAFF.

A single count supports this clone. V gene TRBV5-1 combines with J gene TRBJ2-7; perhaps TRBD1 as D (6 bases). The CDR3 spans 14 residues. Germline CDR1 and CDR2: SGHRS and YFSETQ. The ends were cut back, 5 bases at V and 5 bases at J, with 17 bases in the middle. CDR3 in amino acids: CASRPQGLNNEQYF. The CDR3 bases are TGCGCCAGCAGACCACAGGGTTTAAACAACGAGCAGTACTTC.

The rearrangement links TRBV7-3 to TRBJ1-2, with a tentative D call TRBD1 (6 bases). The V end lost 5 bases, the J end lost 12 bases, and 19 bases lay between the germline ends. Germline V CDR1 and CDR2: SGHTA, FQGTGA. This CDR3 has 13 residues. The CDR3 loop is CASSPGPNGGHTF. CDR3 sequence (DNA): TGTGCCAGCAGCCCCGGGCCAAATGGGGGCCACACCTTC.

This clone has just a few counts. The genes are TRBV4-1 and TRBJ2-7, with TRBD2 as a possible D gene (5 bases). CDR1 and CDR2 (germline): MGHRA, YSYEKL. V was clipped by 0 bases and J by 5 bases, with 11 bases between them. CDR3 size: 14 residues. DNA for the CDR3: TGCGCCAGCAGCCAAGATTGGGTAGCGCACGAGCAGTACTTC. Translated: CASSQDWVAHEQYF.

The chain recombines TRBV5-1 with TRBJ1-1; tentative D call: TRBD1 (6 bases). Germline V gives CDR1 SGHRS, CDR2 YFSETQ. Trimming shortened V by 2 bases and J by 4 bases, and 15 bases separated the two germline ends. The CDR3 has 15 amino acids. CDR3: CASSFDQGPFTEAFF. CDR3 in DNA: TGCGCCAGCAGCTTTGATCAGGGGCCCTTCACTGAAGCTTTCTTT.

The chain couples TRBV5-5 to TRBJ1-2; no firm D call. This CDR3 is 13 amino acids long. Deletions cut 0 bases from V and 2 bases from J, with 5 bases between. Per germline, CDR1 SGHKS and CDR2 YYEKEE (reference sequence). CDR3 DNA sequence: TGTGCCAGCAGCTTGGTAGAAAACTATGGCTACACCTTC. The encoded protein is CASSLVENYGYTF.

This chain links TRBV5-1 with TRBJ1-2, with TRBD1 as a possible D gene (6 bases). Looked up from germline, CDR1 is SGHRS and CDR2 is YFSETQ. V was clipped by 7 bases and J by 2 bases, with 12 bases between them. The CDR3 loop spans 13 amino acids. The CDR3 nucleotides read TGCGCCAGCCAACAGGGAACCAACTATGGCTACACCTTC. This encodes CASQQGTNYGYTF.

CDR3 sequence (DNA): TGTGCCAGCAGTGACCGGACTAGCGGGGGTTCTGAGCAGTTCTTC. Protein sequence: CASSDRTSGGSEQFF. The chain has TRBV6-4 and TRBJ2-1; 13 bases are shared with TRBD2. This CDR3 contains 15 residues. V was pared by 2 bases and J by 9 bases, with 4 bases of the junction left unmatched. Germline V lookup: CDR1 MRHNA, CDR2 SNTAGT.

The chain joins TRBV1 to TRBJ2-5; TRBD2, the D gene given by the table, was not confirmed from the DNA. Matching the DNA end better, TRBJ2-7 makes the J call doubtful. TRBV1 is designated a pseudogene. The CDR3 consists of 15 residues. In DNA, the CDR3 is TGCACCAGCGCCCGGCCTGGCGGGGGGGCCTACGAGCAGTACTTC. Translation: CTSARPGGGAYEQYF.